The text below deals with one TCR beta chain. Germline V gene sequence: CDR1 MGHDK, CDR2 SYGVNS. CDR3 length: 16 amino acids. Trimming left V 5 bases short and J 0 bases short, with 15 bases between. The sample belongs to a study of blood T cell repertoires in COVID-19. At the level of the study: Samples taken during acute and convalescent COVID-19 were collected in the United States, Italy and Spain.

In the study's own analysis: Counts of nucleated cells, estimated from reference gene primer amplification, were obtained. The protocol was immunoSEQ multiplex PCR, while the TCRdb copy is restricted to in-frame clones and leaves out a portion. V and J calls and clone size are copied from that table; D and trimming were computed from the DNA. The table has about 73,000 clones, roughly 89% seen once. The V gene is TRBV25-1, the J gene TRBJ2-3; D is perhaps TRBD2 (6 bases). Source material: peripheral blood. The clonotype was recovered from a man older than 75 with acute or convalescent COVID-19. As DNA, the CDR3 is TGTGCCAGCAGTTCTAGAGCGGGTTCTAGCACAGATACGCAGTATTTT. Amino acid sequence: CASSSRAGSSTDTQYF. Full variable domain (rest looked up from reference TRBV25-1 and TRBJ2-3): EADIYQTPRYLVIGTGKKITLECSQTMGHDKMYWYQQDPGMELHLIHYSYGVNSTEKGDLSSESTVSRIRTEHFPLTLESARPSHTSQYLCASSSRAGSSTDTQYFGPGTRLTVL.